Below, 14 T cell receptor beta chains from the same sample are listed, as sequenced in a study of OX40 agonist ivuxolimab in advanced cancers. Sequencing was performed with immunoSEQ multiplex PCR; in TCRdb, only in-frame clones are kept and a portion is missing. Here the sample spans 65,000 to 85,000 clones, around 82% being singletons. The sample in question was CD4+ or CD8+ T cells sorted from blood, obtained in a trial of the OX40 agonist ivuxolimab. These receptors came from an adult with an advanced solid tumor such as melanoma, head and neck, liver or kidney cancer.

This clone has only a few counts. In nucleotides, the CDR3 is TGTGCCTGCAGGGGGCGCTACGAGCAGTACTTC. The encoded protein is CACRGRYEQYF. This chain uses TRBV30 with TRBJ2-7; 8 nucleotides align to TRBD1. Germline CDR1 and CDR2: GTSNPN and SVGIG (reference sequence). V dropped 6 bases and J dropped 3; count of bases not matched to a gene: 1. This CDR3 region has 11 residues.

CDR3 amino acids: CASSLVGTRGAGGSQETQYF. DNA of the CDR3: TGCGCCAGCAGCTTGGTTGGGACCCGTGGGGCCGGCGGGAGTCAAGAGACCCAGTACTTC. V usage is TRBV5-1 and J usage is TRBJ2-5; 7 nucleotides match TRBD2. This CDR3 is 20 amino acids long. The V segment lost 0 bases and the J segment 2 bases; nucleotides outside the gene matches: 19. Per the germline V gene, CDR1 is SGHRS and CDR2 is YFSETQ. The whole variable domain, filled in from reference TRBV5-1 and TRBJ2-5, reads KAGVTQTPRYLIKTRGQQVTLSCSPISGHRSVSWYQQTPGQGLQFLFEYFSETQRNKGNFPGRFSGRQFSNSRSEMNVSTLELGDSALYLCASSLVGTRGAGGSQETQYFGPGTRLLVL.

The chain has TRBV29-1 and TRBJ2-7, with 9 bases fitting TRBD1. The J segment lost 7 bases and the V segment lost 3 bases, leaving 7 bases of the junction unmatched. Germline CDR1 reads SQVTM; CDR2 reads ANQGSEA. The CDR3 totals 13 residues. This chain's CDR3 is CSVETGGWREQYF. Here the CDR3 DNA reads TGCAGCGTTGAGACAGGGGGGTGGCGGGAGCAGTACTTC.

The V call is TRBV29-1, the J call TRBJ2-7, with 8 bases aligning to TRBD1. In germline, CDR1 is SQVTM, CDR2 ANQGSEA. V trimming: 3 bases; J trimming: 3 bases; junction bases outside the gene matches: 10. The CDR3 loop spans 15 amino acids. The chain's CDR3 is CSVEARGQELYEQYF. CDR3 DNA sequence: TGCAGCGTTGAGGCCCGGGGACAGGAGCTCTACGAGCAGTACTTC.

V usage is TRBV10-3 and J usage is TRBJ2-3, with 15 bases aligning to TRBD2. The CDR3 contains 16 residues. Germline loops: CDR1 ENHRY, CDR2 SYGVKD. After removal of 6 bases from V and 6 bases from J, the junction contained 7 bases not matched to a gene. CDR3 nucleotide sequence: TGTGCCATCAGGCCGGGACTAGCGGGAGGACGGGATACGCAGTATTTT. This gives the protein CAIRPGLAGGRDTQYF.

V is TRBV7-9 and J is TRBJ2-7; D remains unclear. V lost 5 bases, J lost 0 bases, and 14 bases lay in between. The CDR3 covers 15 residues. CDR1 and CDR2 from the germline V gene are SEHNR and FQNEAQ (reference sequence). The CDR3 DNA follows: TGTGCCAGCAGCCCTACCCGGGCCCCCTCCTACGAGCAGTACTTC. Protein sequence: CASSPTRAPSYEQYF.

The chain uses TRBV7-8 and TRBJ2-7; 8 nucleotides align to TRBD2. The ends lost 2 bases at V and 4 bases at J; junction bases unmatched: 7. The CDR3 has 15 amino acids. Germline V gene sequence: CDR1 SGHVS, CDR2 FQNEAQ. The CDR3 nucleotides read TGTGCCAGCAGCTTAAGGGGCGGGGGGACATACGAGCAGTACTTC. Translated: CASSLRGGGTYEQYF.

This clone was observed once. The gene calls are TRBV9 and TRBJ1-6; 9 nucleotides agree with TRBD1. V was pared by 4 bases and J by 7 bases, with 9 bases of the junction left unmatched. The germline V gene has CDR1 SGDLS and CDR2 YYNGEE. The CDR3 covers 16 residues. CDR3 coding DNA: TGTGCCAGCAGCACTGGGGACAGGGTAAAGAATTCACCCCTCCACTTT. The encoded protein is CASSTGDRVKNSPLHF.

This chain links TRBV7-2 with TRBJ1-5, with D possibly TRBD1 on 6 matching bases. The CDR3 spans 17 residues. Between the trimmed V and J ends, which lost 5 bases and 0 bases, there was a span of 17 bases. Germline V CDR1 and CDR2: SGHTA, FQGNSA. The CDR3 sequence is CASSPEGTPYSNQPQHF. The CDR3 DNA reads as TGTGCCAGCAGCCCCGAGGGGACACCTTATAGCAATCAGCCCCAGCATTTT.

This clone has just one count. This chain joins TRBV7-2 and TRBJ2-2; tentatively, D is TRBD2 (6 bases). The germline CDR1 and CDR2 sequences are SGHTA and FQGNSA. The V gene lost 2 bases and the J gene lost 2 bases, with 12 bases spanning the gap. The CDR3 totals 16 residues. The CDR3 DNA sequence: TGTGCCAGCAGCTTACTTGGGGAGGTAAACACCGGGGAGCTGTTTTTT. As protein: CASSLLGEVNTGELFF.

The genes are TRBV5-1 and TRBJ1-2; D remains ambiguous. CDR3 length: 13 residues. Germline loops: CDR1 SGHRS, CDR2 YFSETQ. Trimming removed 0 bases from V and 4 bases from J, with 7 bases in between. CDR3 DNA: TGCGCCAGCAGCTTGGAGGGTTCCTATGGCTACACCTTC. It encodes CASSLEGSYGYTF.

This clone was seen a single time. V is TRBV28 and J is TRBJ1-5, with 7 bases fitting TRBD1. The V gene end was trimmed by 5 bases and the J gene end by 4 bases; junction bases not matched to a gene: 11. The CDR3 extends over 16 amino acids. CDR1 is MDHEN, CDR2 SYDVKM, per germline. CDR3 nucleotide sequence: TGTGCCAGCAGTCACCAACAGGGGTTCGGAAATCAGCCCCAGCATTTT. The encoded protein is CASSHQQGFGNQPQHF.

V is TRBV9 and J is TRBJ1-2; perhaps TRBD1 as D (5 bases). This CDR3 is 14 amino acids long. Trimming removed 5 bases from V and 4 bases from J, with 15 bases in between. Looked up from germline, CDR1 is SGDLS and CDR2 is YYNGEE. The CDR3 sequence: CASSPSRVPYGYTF. DNA for the CDR3: TGTGCCAGCAGTCCAAGCAGGGTACCCTATGGCTACACCTTC.

This clone has a handful of counts. V gene TRBV2 combines with J gene TRBJ2-7; D is perhaps TRBD2 (6 bases). This CDR3 spans 13 amino acids. Trimming shortened V by 9 bases and J by 0 bases, and 12 bases separated the two germline ends. Germline CDR1 reads SNHLY; CDR2 reads FYNNEI. The CDR3 DNA reads as TGTGCCAGTAGGGACTGGCACTCCTACGAGCAGTACTTC. This translates into CASRDWHSYEQYF. The whole variable domain, filled in from reference TRBV2 and TRBJ2-7, reads EPEVTQTPSHQVTQMGQEVILRCVPISNHLYFYWYRQILGQKVEFLVSFYNNEISEKSEIFDDQFSVERPDGSNFTLKIRSTKLEDSAMYFCASRDWHSYEQYFGPGTRLTVT.